One sample yielded the 23 T cell receptor beta chains listed below, sequenced in a study of T-cell reconstitution after alpha-beta-depleted transplantation in children. Researchers prepared the TCRbeta library using unique molecular identifiers, the study reports. TCRdb re-derived calls from the PCR reads in MiXCR, one entry per CDR3 protein. The sample carries about 200,000 distinct CDR3 sequences, roughly 15% recorded once. Sequences were derived from PBMCs from the stem cell graft donor, sampled from the stem cell graft. The receptor source for this set is a human donor who donated a stem cell graft to a child with acute lymphoblastic leukemia.

The chain combines TRBV5-1 with TRBJ2-7; D is unclear. CDR3 length equals 14 residues. CDR1 and CDR2 from the germline V gene are SGHRS and YFSETQ. V lost 4 bases to trimming and J lost 5 bases, with 16 bases between them. This CDR3 reads CASSLTVGGDEQYF. The CDR3 DNA is TGCGCCAGCAGCCTCACAGTGGGCGGCGACGAGCAGTACTTC.

In this sample, this clonotype turned up many times. The gene calls are TRBV20-1 and TRBJ2-5; 14 nucleotides line up with TRBD2. Trimming cost V 2 bases and J 7 bases; bases outside gene matches: 12. Germline V gene lookup returns CDR1 DFQATT and CDR2 SNEGSKA (reference sequence). The CDR3 contains 17 residues. This chain's CDR3 is CSARRTGTSGSGRTQYF. The CDR3 nucleotides read TGCAGTGCTAGAAGAACCGGGACTAGCGGGAGTGGGAGGACCCAGTACTTC.

Ten or more counts support this clonotype. The V call is TRBV12-3 or TRBV12-4, the J call TRBJ2-4; 7 positions match TRBD1. There are 13 residues in the CDR3. The V and J ends lost 6 bases and 8 bases, in that order; junction bases with no gene match: 7. CDR3 bases: TGTGCCAGCAGACAGGGGAGTGAAGACATTCAGTACTTC. The encoded protein is CASRQGSEDIQYF.

The rearrangement links TRBV4-1 to TRBJ2-7; D perhaps matches TRBD2 (7 bases). This CDR3 region has 17 residues. Germline loops: CDR1 MGHRA, CDR2 YSYEKL. V lost 0 bases and J lost 1, with 16 bases in between. Here the CDR3 DNA reads TGCGCCAGCAGCCAAGAAGGCGGGGGCAGGGTTTCCTACGAGCAGTACTTC. This codes for CASSQEGGGRVSYEQYF.

In its sample, this clonotype was seen many times. This sequence joins TRBV5-1 and TRBJ2-5; perhaps TRBD2 as D (6 bases). CDR1 and CDR2 (germline): SGHRS, YFSETQ. The CDR3 spans 15 residues. Trimming removed 1 base from V and 3 bases from J, with 13 bases in between. CDR3 amino acids: CASSLKLSSEETQYF. The CDR3 DNA follows: TGCGCCAGCAGCTTGAAGCTCTCTAGCGAAGAGACCCAGTACTTC. Complete variable domain (other parts from reference TRBV5-1 and TRBJ2-5): KAGVTQTPRYLIKTRGQQVTLSCSPISGHRSVSWYQQTPGQGLQFLFEYFSETQRNKGNFPGRFSGRQFSNSRSEMNVSTLELGDSALYLCASSLKLSSEETQYFGPGTRLLVL.

V and J are TRBV20-1 and TRBJ2-7, with TRBD1 identical over 7 bases. Germline V gene sequence: CDR1 DFQATT, CDR2 SNEGSKA (reference sequence). V was clipped by 6 bases and J by 5 bases; unmatched bases: 16. This CDR3 region has 15 residues. The CDR3 is CSALNPQGSSHEQYF. Written as DNA, the CDR3 is TGCAGTGCCCTCAACCCACAGGGGTCGTCACACGAGCAGTACTTC.

This clonotype was found many times. V is TRBV5-1 and J is TRBJ1-1; D is ambiguous. The germline V gene encodes CDR1 SGHRS and CDR2 YFSETQ. V gave up 5 bases and J gave up 4 bases, with 12 bases separating them. CDR3 length equals 13 residues. This CDR3 reads CASSRGPSTEAFF. The DNA of the CDR3 is TGCGCCAGCAGTCGGGGTCCGAGCACTGAAGCTTTCTTT.

The CDR3 loop is CSVAVWEENYEQYF. The CDR3 DNA reads TGCAGCGTTGCGGTATGGGAGGAAAACTACGAGCAGTACTTC. The chain is built from TRBV29-1 and TRBJ2-7; D perhaps matches TRBD2 (6 bases). The CDR3 runs 14 residues. V lost 4 bases to trimming and J lost 3 bases, with 16 bases between them. Germline V gene lookup returns CDR1 SQVTM and CDR2 ANQGSEA.

This clonotype was recorded at least ten times. This sequence joins TRBV20-1 and TRBJ2-1; the D is unclear. The germline V gene encodes CDR1 DFQATT and CDR2 SNEGSKA (reference sequence). V gave up 2 bases and J gave up 1 base, with 9 bases separating them. The CDR3 is 14 residues long. The CDR3 DNA is TGCAGTGCTAGAACTGACCTATCCTACAATGAGCAGTTCTTC. It specifies CSARTDLSYNEQFF.

Many counts were recorded for this clonotype. V and J are TRBV12-3 or TRBV12-4 and TRBJ2-7; D is ambiguous. Trimming pared 3 bases from V and 7 bases from J, leaving 10 bases between. This CDR3 contains 12 residues. DNA of the CDR3: TGTGCCAGCAGTTTGAACCCAATGGAGCAGTACTTC. It encodes CASSLNPMEQYF.

This clonotype was seen at least ten times. V gene TRBV7-9 combines with J gene TRBJ2-7; 9 bases match TRBD1. V lost 3 bases, J lost 3 bases, and 3 bases stayed unmatched. CDR1 and CDR2 (germline): SEHNR, FQNEAQ (reference sequence). This CDR3 is 14 amino acids long. CDR3 residues: CASSFRDRVYEQYF. Here the CDR3 DNA reads TGTGCCAGCAGCTTCCGGGACAGGGTCTACGAGCAGTACTTC. The full variable domain, rest sourced from reference TRBV7-9 and TRBJ2-7, is DTGVSQNPRHKITKRGQNVTFRCDPISEHNRLYWYRQTLGQGPEFLTYFQNEAQLEKSRLLSDRFSAERPKGSFSTLEIQRTEQGDSAMYLCASSFRDRVYEQYFGPGTRLTVT.

This clonotype was recorded once. The gene calls are TRBV5-4 and TRBJ2-2, with TRBD2 identical over 8 bases. The CDR3 extends over 17 amino acids. Germline CDR1 reads SGHNT; CDR2 reads YYREEE (reference sequence). The V gene end was trimmed by 4 bases and the J gene end by 1 base; junction bases not matched to a gene: 9. CDR3 bases: TGTGCCAGCAGCCACGAGCGCAGCGGGGGGAACACCGGGGAGCTGTTTTTT. Its protein is CASSHERSGGNTGELFF.

This clonotype was detected ten times or more. The chain links TRBV5-1 to TRBJ2-5; D remains unclear. The CDR3 is made up of 14 amino acids. The germline V and J ends were trimmed by 2 bases and 2 bases, with 10 bases remaining between them. Germline assignment: CDR1 SGHRS and CDR2 YFSETQ. Here the CDR3 DNA reads TGCGCCAGCAGCTTTAGGAACTCACAAGAGACCCAGTACTTC. Amino acid sequence: CASSFRNSQETQYF. Using reference TRBV5-1 and TRBJ2-5 for the parts outside the CDR3, the full variable domain is KAGVTQTPRYLIKTRGQQVTLSCSPISGHRSVSWYQQTPGQGLQFLFEYFSETQRNKGNFPGRFSGRQFSNSRSEMNVSTLELGDSALYLCASSFRNSQETQYFGPGTRLLVL.

This clonotype appeared many times. The J gene is TRBJ2-5, the V gene TRBV29-1; no clear D. The CDR3 has 11 residues. The germline V and J ends were trimmed by 2 bases and 2 bases, with 3 bases remaining between them. Germline V lookup: CDR1 SQVTM, CDR2 ANQGSEA. The CDR3 sequence is CSVERQETQYF. The CDR3 nucleotides read TGCAGCGTTGAACGTCAAGAGACCCAGTACTTC. The full variable domain, completed using reference TRBV29-1 and TRBJ2-5, is SAVISQKPSRDICQRGTSLTIQCQVDSQVTMMFWYRQQPGQSLTLIATANQGSEATYESGFVIDKFPISRPNLTFSTLTVSNMSPEDSSIYLCSVERQETQYFGPGTRLLVL.

The chain has TRBV11-3 and TRBJ2-3, with D unclear. The CDR3 has 12 residues. Germline V gene sequence: CDR1 SGHNT, CDR2 YENEEA. Trimming pared 5 bases from V and 4 bases from J, leaving 7 bases between. The CDR3 region is CASSRYADTQYF. The CDR3 region has the DNA TGTGCCAGCAGCAGATATGCAGATACGCAGTATTTT.

This clonotype showed up many times. The DNA for the CDR3 is TGTGCCAGCAGCTTAGCCCGCATAGACCCGACGGCAGATACGCAGTATTTT. Residues: CASSLARIDPTADTQYF. The chain employs TRBV7-2 and TRBJ2-3, with D unclear. The V and J ends lost 0 bases and 4 bases respectively, with 17 bases between them. The CDR3 spans 17 residues. Looked up from germline, CDR1 is SGHTA and CDR2 is FQGNSA.

Regarding this clonotype: A much larger clone lies a single base off, so this may be a read error. The chain is built from TRBV20-1 and TRBJ2-7, with D maybe TRBD2 (5 bases). Trimming stripped 0 bases from V and 1 base from J, with 16 bases between. This CDR3 comprises 16 residues. Looked up from germline, CDR1 is DFQATT and CDR2 is SNEGSKA (reference sequence). CDR3 sequence (DNA): TGCAGTGCTAGAGATTTAATAGGGAGTCGATCCTACGAGCAGTACTTC. Protein sequence: CSARDLIGSRSYEQYF.

This clonotype was counted a few times. This chain joins TRBV24-1 and TRBJ1-5; no definite D call. Trimming cost V 3 bases and J 6 bases, with 14 bases left between them. CDR3 size: 15 residues. Germline assignment: CDR1 KGHDR and CDR2 SFDVKD. The CDR3 protein is CATSDPTRAGQPQHF. The CDR3 nucleotides read TGTGCCACCAGTGATCCCACGAGGGCTGGTCAGCCCCAGCATTTT.

The CDR3 sequence is CATGTSPDNEQFF. For the CDR3, the DNA is TGTGCCACCGGGACTAGCCCCGACAATGAGCAGTTCTTC. The chain couples TRBV18 to TRBJ2-1; TRBD2 aligns across 9 bases. Losses at the gene ends were 10 bases for V and 5 bases for J; bases not matched to a gene: 6. CDR3 length: 13 amino acids. Germline V gene data show CDR1 as KGHSH and CDR2 as LQKENI.

This clonotype occurred many times. V is TRBV5-1 and J is TRBJ1-4; D ambiguous. V gave up 0 bases and J gave up 0 bases, with 9 bases separating them. Germline values: CDR1 SGHRS, CDR2 YFSETQ. The CDR3 length is 16 residues. The CDR3 DNA reads TGCGCCAGCAGCTTGGTCATGGGTGCAACTAATGAAAAACTGTTTTTT. This codes for CASSLVMGATNEKLFF.

V gene TRBV5-1 combines with J gene TRBJ1-1; D is perhaps TRBD1 (5 bases). The CDR3 spans 14 residues. Germline V gene sequence: CDR1 SGHRS, CDR2 YFSETQ. Trimming pared 4 bases from V and 4 bases from J, leaving 14 bases between. The CDR3 DNA is TGCGCCAGCAGCGTGCCCCAGGGCGGCACTGAAGCTTTCTTT. Translating it yields CASSVPQGGTEAFF.

Ten or more counts support this clonotype. The chain has TRBV5-1 and TRBJ2-7; D may match TRBD1 or TRBD2 (7 bases each). Looked up from germline, CDR1 is SGHRS and CDR2 is YFSETQ. Trimming shortened V by 4 bases and J by 6 bases, and 14 bases separated the two germline ends. The CDR3 is 13 residues long. Here the CDR3 DNA reads TGCGCCAGCAGCGCTGGGAGGGGGCTCGAGCAGTACTTC. Its translation is CASSAGRGLEQYF.

At least ten counts were recorded for this clonotype. This chain connects TRBV24-1 to TRBJ1-1, with a tentative D call TRBD1 (5 bases). CDR3 length: 14 amino acids. CDR1 is KGHDR and CDR2 is SFDVKD in the germline V gene. V lost 2 bases to trimming and J lost 4 bases, with 10 bases between them. Written as DNA, the CDR3 is TGTGCCACCAGTGATTCCCTGGGGGGCACTGAAGCTTTCTTT. It specifies CATSDSLGGTEAFF.